This T cell receptor beta chain was profiled in a study of control samples from healthy donors and cancer patients. V lost 5 bases to trimming and J lost 3 bases, with 17 bases between them. From germline, CDR1 is SGHRS and CDR2 YFSETQ. This CDR3 is 15 amino acids long. Assay used: immunoSEQ multiplex PCR; TCRdb lists only in-frame clones, some missing. Found here are over 100,000 clones, about 90% of them singletons; the top ten hold around 2.1%. The V call is TRBV5-1, the J call TRBJ1-2; D possibly corresponds to TRBD1 (5 bases). The specimen was blood. This TCR came from a woman aged 50 to 65 in good health. The CDR3 reads CASRFQGEGYYGYTF. The CDR3 coding sequence is TGCGCCAGCAGGTTTCAGGGAGAAGGATACTATGGCTACACCTTC.